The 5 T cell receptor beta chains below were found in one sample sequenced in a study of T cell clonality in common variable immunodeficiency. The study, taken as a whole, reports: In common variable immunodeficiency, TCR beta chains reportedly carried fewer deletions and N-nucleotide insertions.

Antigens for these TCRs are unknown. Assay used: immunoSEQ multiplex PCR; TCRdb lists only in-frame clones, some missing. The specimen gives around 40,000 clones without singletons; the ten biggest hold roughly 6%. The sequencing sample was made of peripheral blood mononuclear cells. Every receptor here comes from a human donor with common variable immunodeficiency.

CDR3 bases read: TGCAGTGCTACCGGGACAGGGGACTACGAG. It specifies CSATGTGDYE. The full CDR3 protein reads CSATGTGDYEQYF. This chain joins TRBV20-1 and TRBJ2-7; 10 nucleotides match TRBD1. The read terminates 3 residues before the CDR3 end, so the remaining end is supplied by the germline J gene. Germline trimming cut 4 bases from V and 3 bases from J; bases unmatched to any gene: 3. The CDR3 totals 13 residues. Germline assignment: CDR1 DFQATT and CDR2 SNEGSKA (reference sequence).

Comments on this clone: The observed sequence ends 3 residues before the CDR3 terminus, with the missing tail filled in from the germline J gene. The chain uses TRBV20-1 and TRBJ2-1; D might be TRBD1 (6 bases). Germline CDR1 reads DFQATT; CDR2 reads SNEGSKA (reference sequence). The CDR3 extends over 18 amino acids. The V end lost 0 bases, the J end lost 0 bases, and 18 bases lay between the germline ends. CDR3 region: CSARDGQGLFSSYNEQFF. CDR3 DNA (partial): TGCAGTGCTAGAGATGGCCAGGGGCTCTTTAGCTCCTACAATGAG.

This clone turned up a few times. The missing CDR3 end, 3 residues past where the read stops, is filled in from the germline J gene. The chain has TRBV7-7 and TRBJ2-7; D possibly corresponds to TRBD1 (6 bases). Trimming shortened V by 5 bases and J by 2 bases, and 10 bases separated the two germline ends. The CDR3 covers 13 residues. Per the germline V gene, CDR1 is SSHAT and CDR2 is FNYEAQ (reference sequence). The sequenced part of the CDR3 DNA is TGTGCCAGCAGCCGGGACATTACCTACGAG. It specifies CASSRDITYE. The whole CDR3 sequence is CASSRDITYEQYF.

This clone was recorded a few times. CDR3 residues: CASSPANGYTF. The covered CDR3 bases are TGTGCCAGCAGCCCCGCGAATGGC. The chain couples TRBV7-2 to TRBJ1-2; D gene uncertain. The read ends 3 residues before the CDR3 terminus; that terminus is restored from the germline J gene. The V gene lost 5 bases and the J gene lost 6 bases, with 7 bases spanning the gap. The CDR3 has 11 residues. CDR1 is SGHTA and CDR2 is FQGNSA in the germline V gene.

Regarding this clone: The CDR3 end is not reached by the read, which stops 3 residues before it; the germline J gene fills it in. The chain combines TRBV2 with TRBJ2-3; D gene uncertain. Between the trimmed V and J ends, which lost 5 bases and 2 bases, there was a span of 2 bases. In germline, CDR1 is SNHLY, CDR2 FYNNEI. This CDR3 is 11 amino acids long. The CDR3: CASSYTDTQYF. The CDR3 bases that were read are TGTGCCAGCAGTTACACAGATACG.